A selection of T cell receptor beta chains follows, all from one sample in a study of blood T cell repertoires in COVID-19. Measured with immunoSEQ multiplex PCR; TCRdb has only the in-frame clones, and not every one. The sample consists of some 50,000 clones, 90% of them appearing once. Material for sequencing was peripheral blood. These receptors originate from a middle-aged man with acute or convalescent COVID-19. CDR3s include the opening cysteine and the closing phenylalanine or tryptophan. Fields, in order: J gene, D gene, clone size, V gene, CDR3 DNA, CDR3 protein. D genes are given only for firm matches. Clone size appears in some rows only: once, few, many, or a class for an expanded clone.

TRBJ2-2 - few TRBV30 TGTGCCTGGAGTTTGGGGTCGGGGACCGGGGAGCTGTTTTTT CAWSLGSGTGELFF
TRBJ2-7 - - TRBV3-1/TRBV3-2 TGTGCCAGCAGCCAAGATAAAAGGGGGTACGAGCAGTACTTC CASSQDKRGYEQYF
TRBJ2-1 TRBD1 - TRBV24-1 TGTGCCACCAGTGATTCCGGGGACAGGGTTAGCAATGAGCAGTTCTTC CATSDSGDRVSNEQFF
TRBJ1-1 TRBD1 - TRBV5-1 TGCGCCAGCAGTCAGTCAGGGACAGGGCTAAGCAGGGGCACTGAAGCTTTCTTT CASSQSGTGLSRGTEAFF
TRBJ1-2 TRBD1 - TRBV19 TGTGCCAGTAGTACACGACAGGGTGCTAACTATGGCTACACCTTC CASSTRQGANYGYTF
TRBJ1-1 - - TRBV19 TGTGCCAGTAGCATGTCGGTGGGGGCGACCGTAAACACTGAAGCTTTCTTT CASSMSVGATVNTEAFF
TRBJ2-2 TRBD2 - TRBV27 TGTGCCAGCAGTCCGGGATCTAGCGGGAGAGGGGAGCTGTTTTTT CASSPGSSGRGELFF
TRBJ1-5 TRBD1 - TRBV9 TGTGCCAGCAGCTCCTGGGACAGGGGGCCGCAGCCCCAGCATTTT CASSSWDRGPQPQHF
TRBJ2-7 - - TRBV4-1 TGCGCCAGCAGGCCCGACAGATTCTCTTCCTCCTACGAGCAGTACTTC CASRPDRFSSSYEQYF
TRBJ1-1 - - TRBV4-3 TGCGCCAGCAGCCACCGGGACACCCTAAACACTGAAGCTTTCTTT CASSHRDTLNTEAFF
TRBJ2-5 - - TRBV24-1 TGTGCCACCAGTGATCTTCGGTCCACTGAGGAGACCCAGTACTTC CATSDLRSTEETQYF
TRBJ1-4 - - TRBV19 TGTGCCACCACTCCAGCAGGGTTGCGTGAAAAACTGTTTTTT CATTPAGLREKLFF
TRBJ2-1 - - TRBV5-8 TGTGCCAGCAGCTTGCTGATTTGGGCAAATGAGCAGTTCTTC CASSLLIWANEQFF
TRBJ2-7 TRBD2 - TRBV5-1 TGCGCCAGCAGTTTCGGACTAGCGGGAGTGAGGGAGCAGTACTTC CASSFGLAGVREQYF
TRBJ2-1 TRBD2 - TRBV11-3 TGTGCCAGCAGCTTTTTGAGCGGGAGGGACAATGAGCAGTTCTTC CASSFLSGRDNEQFF
TRBJ1-2 - - TRBV10-3 TGTGCCATCAGTGAAAGCCCAGGTGCCAACTATGGCTACACCTTC CAISESPGANYGYTF
TRBJ1-1 - - TRBV5-4 TGTGCCAGCAGCCCTCGTCGAGCAGGCCTGAACACTGAAGCTTTCTTT CASSPRRAGLNTEAFF
TRBJ2-5 - - TRBV20-1 TGCAGTGCTAGTGCGACTAGTTCAGAGACCCAGTACTTC CSASATSSETQYF
TRBJ2-7 TRBD2 - TRBV5-4 TGTGCCAGCAGCTTGGGACTAGCGGGAGACGAGCAGTACTTC CASSLGLAGDEQYF
TRBJ2-5 - - TRBV29-1 TGCAGCGTTGAAGGGGCCGGGGGAGAGACCCAGTACTTC CSVEGAGGETQYF
TRBJ1-3 - - TRBV5-6 TGTGCCAGCAGCTTGGAAGGGGCCCTCTCCGGGGGAAACACCATATATTTT CASSLEGALSGGNTIYF
TRBJ1-3 TRBD1 few TRBV5-1 TGCGCCAGCAGGGCGGGACAGGCTGGAAACACCATATATTTT CASRAGQAGNTIYF
TRBJ1-6 TRBD1 - TRBV27 TGTGCCAGCAGTTTAAGGGGGACAGGGGCCTCACCCCTCCACTTT CASSLRGTGASPLHF
TRBJ1-2 - - TRBV10-3 TGTGCCATCAGCCCCCCCGGGGACTATGGCTACACCTTC CAISPPGDYGYTF
TRBJ2-7 - - TRBV19 TGTGCCAGTAGTATCCCAGGCTCCCACGAGCAGTACTTC CASSIPGSHEQYF
TRBJ1-2 TRBD1 - TRBV5-1 TGCGCCAGCAGCCCGGACAGGGTTAACTATGGCTACACCTTC CASSPDRVNYGYTF
TRBJ2-1 TRBD2 - TRBV5-4 TGTGCCAGCAGCTATAGGACTAGCGGGAGGTTAAATGAGCAGTTCTTC CASSYRTSGRLNEQFF
TRBJ2-7 TRBD2 - TRBV5-4 TGTGCCAGCAGCCACGCGGGACTAGCGACCGAATACGAGCAGTACTTC CASSHAGLATEYEQYF
TRBJ2-7 TRBD2 - TRBV18 TGTGCCAGCTCACCTCCGGGACTAGAGTACGAGCAGTACTTC CASSPPGLEYEQYF
TRBJ2-1 TRBD2 - TRBV4-2 TGTGCCAGCAGCCAAGTCAGTCTAGCGGGAGGAAATTACAATGAGGCGCAGTTCTTC CASSQVSLAGGNYNEAQFF
TRBJ2-2 - - TRBV5-1 TGCGCCACCACCAGGGACGGGAGCACCGGGGAGCTGTTTTTT CATTRDGSTGELFF
TRBJ1-5 - - TRBV28 TGTGCCAGCAGTTTAGGGCAGGCCGTCAATCAGCCCCAGCATTTT CASSLGQAVNQPQHF
TRBJ1-1 TRBD1 - TRBV29-1 TGCAGCGTTGAGGAGGGGGCGAACACTGAAGCTTTCTTT CSVEEGANTEAFF
TRBJ1-3 - - TRBV25-1 TGTGCCAGCAGTGAATTGAGCCGGGAGGCTGGAAACACCATATATTTT CASSELSREAGNTIYF
TRBJ1-2 TRBD1 - TRBV28 TGTGCCAGTACCCCAGGACAGGGGAGAAACTATGGCTACACCTTC CASTPGQGRNYGYTF
TRBJ1-2 TRBD1 - TRBV24-1 TGTGCCACCAGTGACTCTGACAGGGGGTTCTATGGCTACACCTTC CATSDSDRGFYGYTF
TRBJ2-1 - - TRBV29-1 TGCAGCGTTGTTGCTGGGGCTAGTTTGGGATTGGATGAGCAGTTCTTC CSVVAGASLGLDEQFF
TRBJ2-5 TRBD2 - TRBV19 TGTGCCAGTAGGGGAGGGGAGACCCAGTACTTC CASRGGETQYF
TRBJ2-1 - - TRBV5-1 TGCGCCAGCAGCTTGGCGGACTCGCGCAATGAGCAGTTCTTC CASSLADSRNEQFF
TRBJ1-1 - - TRBV19 TGTGCCAGTAGTTACAAGAACACTGAAGCTTTCTTT CASSYKNTEAFF
TRBJ1-2 - - TRBV7-2 TGTGCCAGCAGCTTAGGAACAGGCCTGCCGGGTGGCTACACCTTC CASSLGTGLPGGYTF
TRBJ2-1 TRBD2 - TRBV2 TGTGCCAGCAAACTACTAGCGAGCTCCTACAATGAGCAGTTCTTC CASKLLASSYNEQFF
TRBJ1-1 - - TRBV5-6 TGTGCCAGCAGCTCGGGACTTATGTATGAAGCTTTCTTT CASSSGLMYEAFF
TRBJ2-3 TRBD1 - TRBV7-2 TGTGCCAGCAGCTTAGGGACAGGGCCAAATACGCAGTATTTT CASSLGTGPNTQYF
TRBJ2-3 TRBD2 - TRBV2 TGTGCCAGCAGTGAGGGAGGGACCACGCAGTATTTT CASSEGGTTQYF
TRBJ1-6 TRBD1 - TRBV5-1 TGCGCCAGCAGCTTGGGGGACAGCGGTAATTCACCCCTCCACTTT CASSLGDSGNSPLHF
TRBJ2-7 - - TRBV5-3 TGTGCCAGAAGCTTGTTATTCTGTGTAAACTACGAGCAGTACTTC CARSLLFCVNYEQYF
TRBJ2-1 TRBD2 - TRBV4-2 TGTGCCAGCAGCCAAGGGTTCTCAGCGGGAGTCTACAATGAGCAGTTCTTC CASSQGFSAGVYNEQFF
TRBJ2-3 - - TRBV19 TGTGCCAGTAGTCTCAGACAGAACACAGATACGCAGTATTTT CASSLRQNTDTQYF
TRBJ1-3 - - TRBV5-4 TGTGCCAGCAGCCTCGGGGGAGCAAACACCATATATTTT CASSLGGANTIYF
TRBJ2-1 - - TRBV10-1 TGCGCCAGCAGCTACCTACAGGGAGTTGGGGGCGATGAGCAGTTCTTC CASSYLQGVGGDEQFF
TRBJ2-5 - - TRBV9 TGTGCCAGCAGCGCATTACAGGGAACGGGCCAAGAGACCCAGTACTTC CASSALQGTGQETQYF
TRBJ2-7 TRBD1 once TRBV5-1 TGCGCCAGCAGCTTCGGACAGGGGGCAACCTACGAGCAGTACTTC CASSFGQGATYEQYF
TRBJ1-3 TRBD1 - TRBV7-9 TGTGCCAGCAGCTACCCCAGGGGGCGCGACGCAAACACCATATATTTT CASSYPRGRDANTIYF
TRBJ1-1 TRBD1 few TRBV23-1 TGCGCCAGCAGTCTACGGGACAGGGGAGATCTGGGCTCTGAAGCTTTCTTT CASSLRDRGDLGSEAFF
TRBJ2-7 - few TRBV7-9 TGTGCCAGCAGCTTAGCCCGAGCCGGGGGCGAGCAGTACTTC CASSLARAGGEQYF